Below are 14 T cell receptor beta chains sequenced from a single sample in a study of T cells in localized non-small cell lung cancer. Measured with immunoSEQ multiplex PCR; TCRdb has only the in-frame clones, and not every one. Among about 92,000 clones, around 90% were seen once, and the ten largest hold 4.1%. Source: PBMCs, taken before any cancer treatment. The receptors were gathered from a woman aged 35-75 years with stage II squamous cell lung carcinoma.

This clone was seen a single time. Here the CDR3 DNA reads TGTGCCAGCAGCTTTTTGGGACTTGGGGAGACCCAGTACTTC. Translated: CASSFLGLGETQYF. The rearrangement links TRBV7-9 to TRBJ2-5; D is perhaps TRBD2 (6 bases). Germline assignment: CDR1 SEHNR and CDR2 FQNEAQ (reference sequence). This CDR3 has 14 amino acids. The germline V and J ends were trimmed by 3 bases and 5 bases, with 13 bases remaining between them.

The chain uses TRBV29-1 and TRBJ1-1, with D uncertain. Germline V gene sequence: CDR1 SQVTM, CDR2 ANQGSEA. The V end lost 4 bases, the J end lost 5 bases, and 11 bases lay between the germline ends. This CDR3 region has 12 residues. Here the CDR3 DNA reads TGCAGCGTTGGAGGCCTGGGGACTGAAGCTTTCTTT. Protein product: CSVGGLGTEAFF.

V is TRBV11-3 and J is TRBJ2-7; 9 nucleotides match TRBD1. In germline, CDR1 is SGHNT, CDR2 YENEEA. This CDR3 has 13 amino acids. Trimming at V came to 4 bases and at J to 5 bases, leaving 3 bases not matched to a gene. The CDR3 sequence is CASSSRTGDEQYF. In DNA, the CDR3 is TGTGCCAGCAGCTCCCGGACAGGGGACGAGCAGTACTTC.

This clone was detected once. J is TRBJ2-5 and V is TRBV18; D gene unclear. Trimming shortened V by 3 bases and J by 7 bases, and 6 bases separated the two germline ends. CDR1 is KGHSH and CDR2 is LQKENI in the germline V gene. This CDR3 spans 11 amino acids. The CDR3 DNA follows: TGTGCCAGCTCACCTGGCCGGACCCAGTACTTC. Translated: CASSPGRTQYF.

The V gene is TRBV2, the J gene TRBJ1-4; D not certain. CDR1 SNHLY and CDR2 FYNNEI come from the germline V gene. Trimming removed 6 bases from V and 8 bases from J, with 19 bases in between. The CDR3 sequence is 15 residues long. The DNA for the CDR3 is TGTGCCAGCAGGACCCTTCCAGGTTCGCCGGAAAAACTGTTTTTT. Protein sequence: CASRTLPGSPEKLFF.

In DNA, the CDR3 is TGTGCCAGCAGCTTAAGGGGTCGACAGAATGAAAAACTGTTTTTT. This translates into CASSLRGRQNEKLFF. The V gene is TRBV5-8, the J gene TRBJ1-4, with D tentatively TRBD1 (5 bases). V was clipped by 2 bases and J by 5 bases, with 13 bases between them. The V gene's germline CDR1 is SGHTS and CDR2 YDEGEE. CDR3 length equals 15 residues.

The rearrangement links TRBV6-5 to TRBJ2-3; possibly TRBD1 or TRBD2 for D (6 bases each). V lost 2 bases and J 5 bases, leaving 17 bases between the germline ends. The CDR3 length is 16 residues. The germline CDR1 and CDR2 sequences are MNHEY and SVGAGI. The CDR3 nucleotides are TGTGCCAGCAGTTACGGCCGGGGGCGGTTAGTAGATACGCAGTATTTT. Translating gives CASSYGRGRLVDTQYF.

The chain combines TRBV5-6 with TRBJ1-2; D possibly corresponds to TRBD1 (5 bases). V lost 1 base and J 8 bases, leaving 15 bases between the germline ends. The CDR3 has 14 residues. The V gene's germline CDR1 is SGHDT and CDR2 YYEEEE. CDR3 sequence (DNA): TGTGCCAGCAGCTTGTCTGGGGGAGTTGGCGGCTACACCTTC. As protein: CASSLSGGVGGYTF. The full variable domain, with the rest looked up from reference TRBV5-6 and TRBJ1-2, is DAGVTQSPTHLIKTRGQQVTLRCSPKSGHDTVSWYQQALGQGPQFIFQYYEEEERQRGNFPDRFSGHQFPNYSSELNVNALLLGDSALYLCASSLSGGVGGYTFGSGTRLTVV.

The gene calls are TRBV28 and TRBJ1-4; D ambiguous. The germline CDR1 and CDR2 sequences are MDHEN and SYDVKM. CDR3 length: 15 amino acids. Trimming stripped 3 bases from V and 8 bases from J, with 16 bases between. The CDR3 sequence: CASSFPKGSGEKLFF. The CDR3 DNA is TGTGCCAGCAGTTTCCCCAAGGGCTCCGGAGAAAAACTGTTTTTT. The full variable domain, completed using reference TRBV28 and TRBJ1-4, is DVKVTQSSRYLVKRTGEKVFLECVQDMDHENMFWYRQDPGLGLRLIYFSYDVKMKEKGDIPEGYSVSREKKERFSLILESASTNQTSMYLCASSFPKGSGEKLFFGSGTQLSVL.

This chain connects TRBV18 to TRBJ1-1, with D possibly TRBD1 on 5 matching bases. This CDR3 contains 13 residues. Deletions cut 1 base from V and 11 bases from J, with 14 bases between. Germline assignment: CDR1 KGHSH and CDR2 LQKENI. CDR3 residues: CASSPLGEGTAFF. The CDR3 nucleotides are TGTGCCAGCTCACCACTGGGGGAAGGGACGGCTTTCTTT.

The V call is TRBV6-1, the J call TRBJ1-2, with D hard to call. Trimming left V 5 bases short and J 8 bases short, with 21 bases between. The CDR3 is 15 amino acids. The germline V gene encodes CDR1 MNHNS and CDR2 SASEGT. The DNA of the CDR3 is TGTGCCAGCAGTCCCATTGGTTTGGCCGTTTCGGGCTACACCTTC. It is translated as CASSPIGLAVSGYTF.

The chain links TRBV28 to TRBJ2-7, with D possibly TRBD1 on 6 matching bases. The germline CDR1 and CDR2 sequences are MDHEN and SYDVKM. V was pared by 3 bases and J by 4 bases, with 10 bases between. The CDR3 contains 13 residues. CDR3 sequence: CASSFGQWYEQYF. The CDR3 DNA reads TGTGCCAGCAGTTTCGGACAGTGGTACGAGCAGTACTTC.

This clone appeared a few times. This chain links TRBV11-2 with TRBJ2-2; D unresolved. The V end lost 5 bases, the J end lost 6 bases, and 13 bases lay between the germline ends. Germline CDR1 and CDR2: SGHAT and FQNNGV. CDR3 size: 14 residues. The CDR3 sequence: CASSPTLMAGELFF. In DNA, the CDR3 is TGTGCCAGCAGCCCAACCCTCATGGCCGGGGAGCTGTTTTTT.

This clone was counted a single time. The chain uses TRBV6-5 and TRBJ1-1; TRBD1 matches at 7 bases. V trimming: 4 bases; J trimming: 7 bases; junction bases outside the gene matches: 6. Germline CDR1 and CDR2: MNHEY and SVGAGI. The CDR3 sequence is 13 residues long. This CDR3 reads CASSLRDSLEAFF. CDR3 DNA sequence: TGTGCCAGCAGTTTAAGGGACAGTCTTGAAGCTTTCTTT.